The T cell receptor (beta chain) under discussion was sequenced for a study of cytomegalovirus exposure and HLA in healthy donors. There are a few counts of this clone. This table comes from immunoSEQ multiplex PCR, and its TCRdb copy is limited to in-frame clones, with some not included. The sample consists of some 150,000 clones, just under 90% of them appearing once. The CDR3 has 15 amino acids. The V segment lost 4 bases and the J segment 7 bases; nucleotides outside the gene matches: 7. The germline V gene has CDR1 SNHLY and CDR2 FYNNEI. The sample comprised PBMCs. This sequence originates from a woman in her 30s in good health and CMV-seronegative. The V gene is TRBV2, the J gene TRBJ2-1; 10 bases match TRBD1. The CDR3 DNA reads TGTGCCAGCAGTGGGCTAGGACAGGGGGATAATGAGCAGTTCTTC. This codes for CASSGLGQGDNEQFF. The complete variable domain, with remaining parts taken from reference TRBV2 and TRBJ2-1, reads EPEVTQTPSHQVTQMGQEVILRCVPISNHLYFYWYRQILGQKVEFLVSFYNNEISEKSEIFDDQFSVERPDGSNFTLKIRSTKLEDSAMYFCASSGLGQGDNEQFFGPGTRLTVL.